One sample yielded the 8 T cell receptor beta chains listed below, sequenced in a study of T cell repertoires in ileal Crohn's disease. Sequencing was performed with immunoSEQ multiplex PCR; in TCRdb, only in-frame clones are kept and a portion is missing. The sample lists a few thousand clones, 95% occurring once. What was sequenced was ileal tissue. These receptors all come from an adult with Crohn's disease.

V and J are TRBV5-1 and TRBJ2-7, with 9 bases that match TRBD1. This CDR3 is 14 amino acids long. V was pared by 4 bases and J by 2 bases, with 4 bases of the junction left unmatched. CDR1 SGHRS and CDR2 YFSETQ come from the germline V gene. The CDR3 here is CASSQRQGAYEQYF. The CDR3 nucleotides read TGCGCCAGCAGCCAGAGACAGGGGGCCTACGAGCAGTACTTC.

The gene calls are TRBV20-1 and TRBJ2-7; D is unresolved. CDR1 and CDR2 (germline): DFQATT, SNEGSKA (reference sequence). This CDR3 comprises 10 residues. The V gene lost 5 bases and the J gene lost 4 bases, with 6 bases spanning the gap. The CDR3 region is CSAGRYEQYF. CDR3 coding DNA: TGCAGTGCTGGGCGTTACGAGCAGTACTTC.

The gene calls are TRBV5-4 and TRBJ2-3, with D maybe TRBD2 (7 bases). V was cut by 4 bases and J by 3 bases, with 12 bases left in between. Germline V CDR1 and CDR2: SGHNT, YYREEE (reference sequence). The CDR3 has 14 amino acids. The CDR3 DNA follows: TGTGCCAGCAGCCGGGGGGCCGGTACAGATACGCAGTATTTT. Its protein product is CASSRGAGTDTQYF.

The chain employs TRBV5-6 and TRBJ2-3; 13 nucleotides align to TRBD2. This CDR3 comprises 12 residues. The ends lost 1 base at V and 15 bases at J; junction bases unmatched: 2. Germline V gene lookup returns CDR1 SGHDT and CDR2 YYEEEE. The CDR3 reads CASSLTSGGVYF. DNA of the CDR3: TGTGCCAGCAGCTTGACTAGCGGGGGGGTATATTTT.

J is TRBJ1-1 and V is TRBV7-2; D uncertain. The ends were cut back, 2 bases at V and 1 base at J, with 5 bases in the middle. This CDR3 is 13 amino acids long. Germline lookup yields CDR1 SGHTA and CDR2 FQGNSA. The CDR3 here is CASSLHRNTEAFF. The CDR3 DNA is TGTGCCAGCAGCTTACACAGGAACACTGAAGCTTTCTTT.

The chain links TRBV11-1 to TRBJ1-1; tentatively, D is TRBD1 (5 bases). There are 14 residues in the CDR3. Looked up from germline, CDR1 is SGHAT and CDR2 is FQDESV (reference sequence). The V gene lost 5 bases and the J gene lost 3 bases, with 13 bases spanning the gap. The CDR3 here is CASSPPGRDTEAFF. CDR3 coding DNA: TGTGCCAGCAGCCCTCCAGGGAGGGACACTGAAGCTTTCTTT.

The rearrangement joins TRBV18 to TRBJ2-7; D is perhaps TRBD1 (6 bases). The CDR3 is 14 residues long. V was cut by 3 bases and J by 3 bases, with 12 bases left in between. The germline CDR1 and CDR2 sequences are KGHSH and LQKENI. As DNA, the CDR3 is TGTGCCAGCTCACCGACCGGGACAAGCTACGAGCAGTACTTC. This codes for CASSPTGTSYEQYF.

The V call is TRBV6-5, the J call TRBJ1-5; 12 bases fit TRBD1. The CDR3 totals 15 residues. J was trimmed by 6 bases and V by 6 bases; bases with no gene match: 6. In germline, CDR1 is MNHEY, CDR2 SVGAGI. The CDR3 region is CASRRDRGRGQPQHF. CDR3 coding DNA: TGTGCCAGCAGACGGGACAGGGGGCGCGGTCAGCCCCAGCATTTT.